The rows below give T cell receptor beta chains drawn from one sample of a study of identical twins. TCRdb independently ran MiXCR on the 5' RACE reads; one entry per CDR3 protein. Here the sample spans 550,000 to 800,000 distinct CDR3 sequences, less than 9% being singletons. This same sample was also part of a study on yellow fever vaccine responses in identical twins.

Material for sequencing was PBMCs. The receptors were sampled from a woman aged 18-29 years in good health. CDR3s include the opening cysteine and the closing phenylalanine or tryptophan.

V	J	CDR3
TRBV7-9	TRBJ2-5	CASSYGVSQYF
TRBV29-1	TRBJ1-2	CSVGYAFNYGYTF
TRBV11-1	TRBJ1-1	CASSWGQGWTEAFF
TRBV11-2	TRBJ2-3	CASSQLAPSDTQYF
TRBV4-1	TRBJ1-5	CASSSLGSENQPQHF
TRBV12-3/TRBV12-4	TRBJ1-2	CASSPTGGGDGYTF
TRBV12-3/TRBV12-4	TRBJ2-1	CASSGNRVYNEQFF
TRBV10-3	TRBJ2-1	CAITPEREGNEQFF
TRBV29-1	TRBJ2-7	CSVLTGGSYEQYF
TRBV18	TRBJ2-3	CASSLTRLQGDTQYF
TRBV12-3/TRBV12-4	TRBJ1-2	CASSPKRVLPIEF
TRBV28	TRBJ1-6	CASSLEQAYNSPLHF
TRBV20-1	TRBJ2-1	CSAYSGSRPSNEQFF
TRBV7-8	TRBJ1-2	CASSLGPPSGGYTF
TRBV7-3	TRBJ2-1	CASTLLAGVSNEQFF
TRBV28	TRBJ1-5	CASRGTGEGNQPQHF
TRBV4-2	TRBJ1-2	CASSQDGGITGYTF
TRBV18	TRBJ1-5	CATRASNQPQHF
TRBV3-1	TRBJ2-3	CASSPQRGADTQYF
TRBV11-2	TRBJ2-1	CASSPIAGGIYNEQFF
TRBV12-3/TRBV12-4	TRBJ1-1	CASRRTGSSNTEAFF
TRBV5-6	TRBJ2-7	CASSPAMSCYEQYF
TRBV5-5	TRBJ2-3	CASSLREGASTDTQYF
TRBV5-5	TRBJ2-1	CASSWRDREYNEQFF
TRBV24-1	TRBJ2-2	CATSAPGHAAGVGELFF
TRBV29-1	TRBJ2-4	CSVEGGTKNIQYF
TRBV6-5	TRBJ1-2	CASSYSSYEGGNGYTF
TRBV27	TRBJ2-7	CASSVDRAVSYEQYF
TRBV28	TRBJ2-3	CASRRLLDTQYF
TRBV12-3/TRBV12-4	TRBJ2-5	CATLRGPGTQYF
TRBV20-1	TRBJ2-3	CSALADRLASTDTQYF
TRBV27	TRBJ2-3	CASSPFSGASTDTQYF
TRBV12-3/TRBV12-4	TRBJ1-2	CASSSSGRVGYTF
TRBV7-9	TRBJ2-3	CASSSWRGTTDTQYF
TRBV12-3/TRBV12-4	TRBJ1-6	CASSLERYSPLHF
TRBV12-3/TRBV12-4	TRBJ2-7	CASSLGHKYEQYF
TRBV3-1	TRBJ2-1	CASSRGGVHNEQFF
TRBV12-3/TRBV12-4	TRBJ2-4	CASTVGRLKNIQYF
TRBV29-1	TRBJ1-1	CSVTYGQLEAFF
TRBV11-2	TRBJ2-1	CASSRGTGPYNEQFF
TRBV14	TRBJ2-3	CASSQGWASGVLTDTQYF
TRBV7-9	TRBJ2-1	CASSLTSGNFDEQFF
TRBV24-1	TRBJ1-5	CATSEGSGNQPQHF
TRBV10-3	TRBJ2-7	CAISRTSGVAATYEQYF
TRBV5-1	TRBJ1-1	CASSLPGGADTEAFF
TRBV27	TRBJ1-6	CASRHREGNSPLHF
TRBV5-1	TRBJ2-1	CASSALRDRNNEQFF
TRBV10-2	TRBJ1-2	CASSELGEGYGYTF
TRBV11-2	TRBJ1-4	CASSKQLWTGGATNEKLFF
TRBV11-2	TRBJ2-5	CASSFLALQETQYF
TRBV7-6	TRBJ2-6	CASSLDGAGANVLTF
TRBV27	TRBJ2-7	CASKKTDAYEQYF
TRBV20-1	TRBJ2-1	CSARASGGVAGSEQFF
TRBV12-3/TRBV12-4	TRBJ2-2	CASSLRVPGELFF
TRBV20-1	TRBJ1-5	CSARDSTGAGLINQPQHF
TRBV21-1	TRBJ1-6	CASSKSSPSPLHF
TRBV13	TRBJ2-4	CASSLVAKNIQYF